Here is one TCR beta chain with its context. Trimming cost V 5 bases and J 0 bases, with 12 bases left between them. The CDR3 runs to 15 residues. Germline V gene lookup returns CDR1 SGHRS and CDR2 YFSETQ. The data are from a study of blood T cell repertoires in COVID-19. Whole-study context: Acute and convalescent COVID-19 specimens originated in the United States, Italy and Spain. PBMCs, B-cell-depleted T cells, or T cells provided the cDNA or gDNA that made up the material.

The authors' processing: From reference gene primer amplification, estimates of nucleated cell counts were derived. Profiling relied on immunoSEQ multiplex PCR, and the TCRdb table lists in-frame clones only, not all of them. The DNA was the basis for D and trimming; V, J and clone size are from that table. The sample holds fewer than 110,000 clones, approximately 90% seen once. The chain recombines TRBV5-1 with TRBJ1-3; TRBD1 is a possible D gene (6 bases). The sequencing sample was made of peripheral blood. The clonotype was recovered from a man between 50 and 59 years old with acute or convalescent COVID-19. The CDR3 DNA sequence: TGCGCCAGCAGTGCGACAGGCCGCTCTGGAAACACCATATATTTT. Protein sequence: CASSATGRSGNTIYF.